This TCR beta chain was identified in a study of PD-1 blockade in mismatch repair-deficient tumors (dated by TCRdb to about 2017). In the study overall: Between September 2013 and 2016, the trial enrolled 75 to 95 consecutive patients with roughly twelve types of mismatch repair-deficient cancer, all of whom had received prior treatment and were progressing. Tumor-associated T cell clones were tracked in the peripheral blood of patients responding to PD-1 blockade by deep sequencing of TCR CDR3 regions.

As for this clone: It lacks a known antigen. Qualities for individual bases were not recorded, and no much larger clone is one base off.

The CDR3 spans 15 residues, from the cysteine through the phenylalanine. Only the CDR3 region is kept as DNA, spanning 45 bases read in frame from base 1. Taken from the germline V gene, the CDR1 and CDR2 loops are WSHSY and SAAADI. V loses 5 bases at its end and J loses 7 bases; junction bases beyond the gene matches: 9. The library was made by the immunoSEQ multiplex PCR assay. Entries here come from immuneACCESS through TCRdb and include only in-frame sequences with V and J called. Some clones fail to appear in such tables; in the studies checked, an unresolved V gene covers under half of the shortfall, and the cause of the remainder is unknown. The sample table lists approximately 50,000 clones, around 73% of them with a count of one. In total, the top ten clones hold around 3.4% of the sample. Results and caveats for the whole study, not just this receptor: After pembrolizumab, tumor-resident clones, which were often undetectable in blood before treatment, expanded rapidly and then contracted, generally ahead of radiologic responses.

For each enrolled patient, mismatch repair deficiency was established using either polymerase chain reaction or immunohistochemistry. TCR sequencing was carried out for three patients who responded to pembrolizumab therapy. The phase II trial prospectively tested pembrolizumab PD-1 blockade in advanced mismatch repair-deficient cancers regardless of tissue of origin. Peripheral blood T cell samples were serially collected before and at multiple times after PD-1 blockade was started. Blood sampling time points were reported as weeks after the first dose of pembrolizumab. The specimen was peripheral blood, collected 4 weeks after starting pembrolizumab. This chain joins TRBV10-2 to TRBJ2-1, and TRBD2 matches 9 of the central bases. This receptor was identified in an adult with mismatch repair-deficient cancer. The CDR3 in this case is CASSSGGREGNEQFF. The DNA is TGCGCCAGCAGTTCCGGTGGGCGGGAGGGTAATGAGCAGTTCTTC.